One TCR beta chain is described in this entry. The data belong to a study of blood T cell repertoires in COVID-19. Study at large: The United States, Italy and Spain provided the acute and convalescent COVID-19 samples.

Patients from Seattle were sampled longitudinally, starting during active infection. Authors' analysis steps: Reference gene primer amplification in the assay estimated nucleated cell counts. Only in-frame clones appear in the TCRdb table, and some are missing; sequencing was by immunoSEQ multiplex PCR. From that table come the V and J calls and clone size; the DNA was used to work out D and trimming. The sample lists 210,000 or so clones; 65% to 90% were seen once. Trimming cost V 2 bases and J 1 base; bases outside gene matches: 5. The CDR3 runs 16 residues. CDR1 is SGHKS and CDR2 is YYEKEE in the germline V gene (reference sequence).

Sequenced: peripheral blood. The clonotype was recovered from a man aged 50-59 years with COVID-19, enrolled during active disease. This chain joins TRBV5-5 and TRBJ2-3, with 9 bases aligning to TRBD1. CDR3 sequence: CASSFPRTGGTDTQYF. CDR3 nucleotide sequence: TGTGCCAGCAGCTTTCCCCGGACAGGGGGCACAGATACGCAGTATTTT.